This T cell receptor (beta chain) was sequenced for a study of shared clonotypes between healthy human individuals. Remarks on this clone: The antigen remains unidentified.

Repertoires were generated with immunoSEQ multiplex PCR, while TCRdb's copy carries only in-frame clones and drops some. The sample includes around 1.4 million clones, roughly 98.5% of them seen just once. Partitioning of CD4+ cells yielded a CD45RA+ naive subset and a CD45RA-negative memory subset. Study-level results: Compared with clonotypes that all four donors shared, non-shared clonotypes had lower generation probabilities. Naive subsets tended to show greater estimated richness than memory subsets.

CDR3 length: 12 amino acids. The trim removed 7 bases at V and 5 bases at J, leaving 2 bases unmatched. Germline V gene lookup returns CDR1 SQVTM and CDR2 ANQGSEA. This TCR came from a man under 40 in good health. V usage is TRBV29-1 and J usage is TRBJ2-5; TRBD2 matches at 12 bases. The sequenced sample consisted of naive CD4+ T cells sorted from blood. The sample's subset: CD45RA+ positively selected. The CDR3 coding sequence is TGCAGCGGACTAGCGGGAGCTGAGACCCAGTACTTC. It specifies CSGLAGAETQYF.